This is a list of T cell receptor beta chains from one sample in a study of cytomegalovirus exposure and HLA in healthy donors. Some clones are missing from TCRdb's copy, which holds only in-frame ones; the method was immunoSEQ multiplex PCR. The table has under 150,000 clones, about 80% seen once. The sample comprised PBMCs. These receptors all stem from a girl aged 2 to 10 in good health and CMV-seronegative. Both conserved end residues are part of each CDR3. The D gene is left open where the match is weak. Size values are once, few and many counts, or a class for expanded clones, and some rows have none.

V gene	J gene	clone size	D gene	CDR3 protein	CDR3 DNA
TRBV30	TRBJ2-3	NA	TRBD2	CAWGLGLTDTQYF	TGTGCCTGGGGACTAGGGCTGACAGATACGCAGTATTTT
TRBV7-6	TRBJ2-2	NA	TRBD2	CASSPFVLGLAGDLNTGELFF	TGTGCCAGCAGCCCCTTTGTATTGGGACTAGCGGGGGACCTGAACACCGGGGAGCTGTTTTTT
TRBV19	TRBJ1-1	NA	NA	CASSIVGVSGEDTEAFF	TGTGCCAGTAGTATAGTTGGGGTCTCCGGGGAGGACACTGAAGCTTTCTTT
TRBV30	TRBJ2-1	once	TRBD1	CAWSAPDRSRNEQFF	TGTGCCTGGAGTGCCCCGGACAGGTCACGGAATGAGCAGTTCTTC
TRBV5-5	TRBJ2-7	few	TRBD1	CASSLFTGQSVEQYF	TGTGCCAGCAGCTTGTTTACGGGACAGAGCGTAGAGCAGTACTTC
TRBV5-1	TRBJ2-7	NA	TRBD2	CASRFTPSGSSYEQYF	TGCGCCAGCAGGTTCACCCCTAGCGGGAGCTCCTACGAGCAGTACTTC
TRBV30	TRBJ1-2	once	NA	CAWTYRGLGYGYTF	TGTGCCTGGACCTACCGGGGGTTGGGCTATGGCTACACCTTC
TRBV7-2	TRBJ1-2	NA	NA	CASSLNGRGNYGYTF	TGTGCCAGCAGCTTAAATGGGCGGGGGAACTATGGCTACACCTTC
TRBV11-2	TRBJ1-1	NA	NA	CASSSELITEAFF	TGTGCCAGCAGCTCGGAGTTGATCACTGAAGCTTTCTTT
TRBV6-6	TRBJ1-6	NA	NA	CASRPRPAGDSPLHF	TGTGCCAGCAGACCCCGCCCGGCGGGGGATTCACCCCTCCACTTT
TRBV28	TRBJ1-2	NA	TRBD1	CASSPLGQANRAGGYTF	TGTGCCAGCAGTCCCCTCGGACAGGCGAATCGTGCGGGCGGCTACACCTTC
TRBV4-1	TRBJ2-3	NA	TRBD2	CASSQVSGSLTDTQYF	TGCGCCAGCAGCCAAGTTAGCGGGAGTTTAACAGATACGCAGTATTTT
TRBV7-2	TRBJ2-5	NA	NA	CASSLVGRERETQYF	TGTGCCAGCAGCTTAGTGGGCAGGGAAAGAGAGACCCAGTACTTC
TRBV4-3	TRBJ1-1	NA	NA	CASSQDNPMNTEAFF	TGCGCCAGCAGCCAAGATAACCCTATGAACACTGAAGCTTTCTTT
TRBV6-4	TRBJ1-1	NA	NA	CASSVRGGNTEAFF	TGTGCCAGCAGTGTCCGGGGGGGGAACACTGAAGCTTTCTTT
TRBV13	TRBJ2-3	NA	NA	CASSLYREDTQYF	TGTGCCAGCAGCTTATACAGGGAGGATACGCAGTATTTT
TRBV6-6	TRBJ2-3	NA	TRBD2	CASRSTSGVADTQYF	TGTGCCAGCAGAAGTACTAGCGGGGTGGCAGATACGCAGTATTTT
TRBV5-1	TRBJ2-3	NA	NA	CASSFSGGGGTDTQYF	TGCGCCAGCAGCTTCTCTGGTGGAGGGGGCACAGATACGCAGTATTTT
TRBV6-1	TRBJ1-1	few	TRBD1	CASIRGGNTEAFF	TGTGCCAGCATAAGAGGGGGCAACACTGAAGCTTTCTTT
TRBV7-6	TRBJ1-6	NA	TRBD1	CASSLTGDNSPLHF	TGTGCCAGCAGCTTGACAGGGGATAATTCACCCCTCCACTTT
TRBV27	TRBJ2-1	once	TRBD1	CASRNSGQVFDEQFF	TGTGCCAGCAGAAATTCGGGACAGGTGTTCGATGAGCAGTTCTTC
TRBV4-1	TRBJ2-3	NA	TRBD1	CASSQEQGAVDTQYF	TGCGCCAGCAGCCAAGAACAGGGGGCCGTAGATACGCAGTATTTT
TRBV7-2	TRBJ2-7	NA	TRBD1	CASRPSSGGSNEQYF	TGTGCCAGCAGGCCGTCTTCAGGGGGCTCCAACGAGCAGTACTTC
TRBV13	TRBJ2-3	NA	NA	CASSRATPDTQYF	TGTGCCAGCAGTCGAGCCACCCCAGATACGCAGTATTTT
TRBV28	TRBJ1-1	NA	NA	CASSPRLREAEAFF	TGTGCCAGCAGTCCCCGCCTGCGGGAGGCTGAAGCTTTCTTT
TRBV9	TRBJ2-1	NA	TRBD1	CASWGQGVKNEQFF	TGTGCCAGCTGGGGACAGGGGGTGAAAAATGAGCAGTTCTTC
TRBV7-7	TRBJ2-7	NA	TRBD1	CASSQGQGAVEQYF	TGTGCTAGCAGCCAGGGACAGGGGGCTGTCGAGCAGTACTTC
TRBV4-2	TRBJ2-7	NA	TRBD2	CASSQDCGTSGGDYEQYF	TGTGCCAGCAGCCAAGACTGCGGGACTAGCGGGGGGGACTACGAGCAGTACTTC
TRBV4-3	TRBJ2-5	NA	TRBD2	CASSQDSGGAGETQYF	TGCGCCAGCAGCCAAGATAGCGGGGGGGCCGGGGAGACCCAGTACTTC
TRBV4-1	TRBJ2-1	NA	NA	CASTVGLADSISYNEQFF	TGCGCCAGCACCGTAGGCCTAGCGGACAGCATCTCCTACAATGAGCAGTTCTTC
TRBV30	TRBJ2-1	NA	TRBD2	CALKSGGPYNEQFF	TGTGCCTTGAAAAGCGGGGGGCCCTACAATGAGCAGTTCTTC
TRBV5-6	TRBJ2-4	NA	NA	CASSLAGTKNIQYF	TGTGCCAGCAGCTTGGCCGGGACCAAAAACATTCAGTACTTC